Reported below is one T cell receptor beta chain. These data originate in a study of blood T cell repertoires in COVID-19. Germline assignment: CDR1 SGHVS and CDR2 FQNEAQ. CDR3 length: 15 amino acids. V gave up 5 bases and J gave up 4 bases, with 17 bases separating them. Profiled with immunoSEQ multiplex PCR; TCRdb holds only in-frame clones, not every one. The table records under 200,000 clones, more than 65% of them present only once. The TCR was taken from a woman aged 40 to 55 with acute COVID-19. The specimen sequenced was PBMCs or T cells enriched from blood (not recorded which). The chain couples TRBV7-8 to TRBJ1-1; D ambiguous. The CDR3 is CASSVNSGKSTEAFF. CDR3 in DNA: TGTGCCAGCAGCGTAAATTCCGGGAAGAGCACTGAAGCTTTCTTT.